This entry concerns a single T cell receptor (beta chain). No antigen is known for it. The entry originates in a study of shared clonotypes between healthy human individuals. The study ran the assay at deep level. Every subset had its genomic DNA shared out evenly among several immunoSEQ plates. Using immunoSEQ multiplex PCR, the repertoire was profiled, and TCRdb retains in-frame clones only, with some absent. The table records over 2 million clones, 90% to 95% of them present only once. Notes on the study in general: As a rule, naive subsets had a larger estimated richness than memory subsets.

The CDR3 length is 14 residues. With 4 bases clipped from V and 9 bases from J, the junction kept 9 bases outside the gene matches. CDR1 is ENHRY, CDR2 SYGVKD, per germline. Material: naive CD4+ T cells sorted from blood. Specified subset: CD45RA+ positively selected. This rearrangement joins TRBV10-3 to TRBJ1-2, with 9 nucleotides matching TRBD1. This TCR came from a young man in good health. The CDR3, as DNA: TGTGCCATCAGTGTAGGGTCGGGACAGGGAAGCTACACCTTC. As protein: CAISVGSGQGSYTF.